The T cell receptor (beta chain) described here comes from a study of cytomegalovirus exposure and HLA in healthy donors (dated by TCRdb to about 2017). Study-level background: According to a later analysis, one platform produced both the 110 or so validation repertoires and the 670 or so repertoires of the first cohort. The study aimed to test whether signatures of past pathogen exposure could be identified by cataloging public T cell receptors. Along with the approximately 670-subject first cohort, a separate validation cohort of over a hundred different subjects was used. To predict cytomegalovirus infection status, the study brought together high-throughput TCR immunosequencing, statistical association of individual TCRs with disease status, and machine learning. General conclusions and limits of the study: Across donors, most TCR sequences were observed very rarely, whereas some public TCRs were present in many individuals. According to the authors, the approach could potentially be generalized to other disease states and immunological phenotypes. A later analysis lacked HLA typing for the validation cohort, so it scored co-occurrence in that cohort across all 110 or so repertoires. Three of the identified cytomegalovirus-associated TCR beta chains were confirmed in vitro to be specific for cytomegalovirus antigens. In both the original and validation cohorts, the classifier was reported to diagnose cytomegalovirus status with high specificity and sensitivity. In the study, around 150 TCR beta chains were listed as associated with cytomegalovirus. A later analysis found that TCRs clustered in the first cohort also tended to co-occur in the roughly 110 validation repertoires, with approximately 94% of cluster scores above 0.

The library was obtained by the immunoSEQ multiplex PCR assay. The authors' pipeline ran thus. A statistical classification framework was built to diagnose cytomegalovirus status from the catalog of TCR beta chain sequences. The table was pulled from immuneACCESS by TCRdb, which kept in-frame rearrangements only. Such tables lose some clones; where checked, under half of the loss comes from unresolved V genes, and the rest has no known cause. That table gives V, J and clone size, and the DNA gave D and trimming. This sample holds some 130,000 clones; 89% were observed only once. Together, the top ten hold roughly 1.2% of the sample. With respect to this clone: The antigen this receptor binds is unknown. No base quality information exists; no much larger clone differs at one position.

Separate from the roughly 650-subject first cohort, the validation cohort of about 120 subjects was the group to which the donors belonged. Trimming removed 0 bases from V and 15 bases from J; the gene matches leave 25 bases unexplained. From the cysteine through the phenylalanine, the CDR3 covers 19 amino acids. The CDR3 DNA has 57 bases and is translated from base 1. From the germline V gene, CDR1 is SGHAT and CDR2 is FQNNGV. Sequencing was carried out using PBMCs. Rearrangement joined TRBV11-2 to TRBJ2-1; 8 central nucleotides agree with TRBD2. This clonotype was sampled from a woman under 30 in good health and CMV-seronegative. At the DNA level, the sequence is TGTGCCAGCAGCTTAGATTTGGCGGGGGGCCTGGCTCGGGGTCTTAGCGGGTTCTTC. Translation gives CASSLDLAGGLARGLSGFF.